This TCR beta chain was recovered during a study of CXCR3-negative and CXCR3-positive naive CD8 T cells. Overall study: Every library held about 1.5 +/- 0.3 million TRB reads, and the total came to around 150 million. Whole-study findings and limits: Comparison of naive subsets found surface CD5 to be comparable, and TCR strength was inferred on the basis of TRB CDR3 properties. Memory CD8+ cells showed much lower diversity, while both naive subsets were comparably high. Compared with CXCR3-negative naive cells, CXCR3-positive naive cells showed more hydrophobic TRB CDR3s.

The germline gives CDR1 SGHAT, CDR2 FQNNGV. CDR3 length equals 15 residues. With regard to this clonotype: Its target is not known.

Each TRB cDNA library was prepared by 5' RACE (with UMI labels). Using the 5' RACE reads, TCRdb records one entry per CDR3 protein without DNA. The listing contains almost 6,000 distinct CDR3 sequences. By phenotype, naive CD8+ T cells were CD45RO-CCR7+CD27+CD95-. The receptor was derived from a human donor in good health. Some clones in this sample may be carry-over from other donors' samples. This sequence joins TRBV11-2 and TRBJ2-1; as DNA is missing, the TRBD1 call by TCRdb cannot be tested. Sequences were obtained from naive CXCR3+ CD8+ T cells from blood. Subset: CD45RO-CCR7+CD27+CD95- naive CD8+ T cells expressing CXCR3 (TNR3+). CDR3 sequence reads: CASGSAGRQYNEQFF.